One sample yielded the 11 T cell receptor beta chains listed below, sequenced in a study of cytomegalovirus exposure and HLA in healthy donors (dated by TCRdb to the late 2010s). Libraries were built with the immunoSEQ multiplex PCR assay. For the multiplex PCR, a mixture combining 60 forward primers for TCR Vbeta segments and 13 reverse primers for TCR Jbeta segments was used. TCRdb re-hosts the immuneACCESS table, in-frame sequences only. Its copies lack some clones; in the studies checked, an unresolved V gene accounts for under half of them, and the cause for the rest is not known. This sample gives 150,000 to 200,000 clones in total; over 65% of them show up just once. Of the sample, roughly 6.6% falls within the top ten clones. Specimen: PBMCs. The receptors here all came from a man aged 35-49 years in good health and CMV-seropositive.

V usage is TRBV7-8 and J usage is TRBJ1-2; no clear D. In germline, CDR1 is SGHVS, CDR2 FQNEAQ. Trimming took 0 bases from V and 2 from J, leaving 22 bases between them. This CDR3 has 19 amino acids. CDR3 loop: CASSLAREDTYDPNYGYTF. CDR3 DNA: TGTGCCAGCAGCTTAGCGCGTGAGGATACCTATGACCCGAACTATGGCTACACCTTC.

The J gene is TRBJ1-2, the V gene TRBV4-1, with D unresolved. Trimming removed 0 bases at V and 8 bases at J, with 10 bases between. This CDR3 is built from 13 residues. The germline V gene encodes CDR1 MGHRA and CDR2 YSYEKL. The CDR3 loop is CASSQDPERGYTF. In nucleotides, the CDR3 is TGCGCCAGCAGCCAAGATCCCGAGCGGGGCTACACCTTC.

The table lists this clone with a count of one. The chain uses TRBV7-2 and TRBJ2-7; possibly TRBD2 for D (5 bases). With 4 bases removed from V and 3 bases from J, the gap between germline ends came to 22 bases. Germline CDR1 SGHTA, CDR2 FQGNSA. The CDR3 spans 17 residues. The DNA of the CDR3 is TGTGCCAGCAGCTCAGGTCTGTCTAGCCGCCTAAACTACGAGCAGTACTTC. Encoded protein: CASSSGLSSRLNYEQYF.

This chain connects TRBV5-1 to TRBJ2-3, with D perhaps TRBD1 (5 bases). The germline V gene has CDR1 SGHRS and CDR2 YFSETQ. V lost 0 bases, J lost 4 bases, and 9 bases lay in between. CDR3 size: 14 residues. The CDR3 region is CASSLGGGADTQYF. In DNA, the CDR3 is TGCGCCAGCAGCTTGGGGGGCGGCGCAGATACGCAGTATTTT.

This clone has just a few counts. The rearrangement links TRBV9 to TRBJ2-1; TRBD2 matches at 9 bases. CDR1 and CDR2 (germline): SGDLS, YYNGEE. J lost 6 bases, V lost 0 bases, and 7 bases had no gene match. The CDR3 contains 16 residues. The CDR3 coding sequence is TGTGCCAGCAGCGTAGGAGGCGGGGGGGTTAGCAATGAGCAGTTCTTC. This translates into CASSVGGGGVSNEQFF.

This clone has just a few counts. The chain is built from TRBV5-1 and TRBJ1-1; D gene uncertain. The CDR3 totals 16 residues. CDR1 and CDR2 from the germline V gene are SGHRS and YFSETQ. V was cut by 4 bases and J by 1 base, with 17 bases left in between. The CDR3 coding sequence is TGCGCCAGCAGCACAACTGGAGGTTCGGCGAACACTGAAGCTTTCTTT. Translated, it gives CASSTTGGSANTEAFF.

The chain joins TRBV6-4 to TRBJ1-1; weak D call: TRBD1 (5 bases). The CDR3 covers 16 residues. The V and J ends lost 2 bases and 2 bases respectively, with 15 bases between them. The germline CDR1 and CDR2 sequences are MRHNA and SNTAGT. As DNA, the CDR3 is TGTGCCAGCAGTGACCCTCCCAGGGTAGAAAACACTGAAGCTTTCTTT. Amino acid sequence: CASSDPPRVENTEAFF.

This CDR3 is CASSQATGMPEAFF. CDR3 DNA sequence: TGCGCCAGCAGCCAAGCGACAGGGATGCCTGAAGCTTTCTTT. This sequence joins TRBV4-1 and TRBJ1-1, with 7 bases that match TRBD1. The CDR3 consists of 14 residues. Per the germline V gene, CDR1 is MGHRA and CDR2 is YSYEKL. Losses at the gene ends were 1 base for V and 6 bases for J; bases not matched to a gene: 5.

The chain is built from TRBV4-3 and TRBJ2-7; 9 positions agree with TRBD1. Trimming cost V 3 bases and J 4 bases; bases outside gene matches: 7. The germline gives CDR1 LGHNA, CDR2 YSLEER. The CDR3 is 15 amino acids. CDR3 coding DNA: TGCGCCAGCAGCCAGTCTAGACAGGGGGTGTACGAGCAGTACTTC. The encoded protein is CASSQSRQGVYEQYF.

The V and J genes are TRBV21-1 and TRBJ2-1; the D segment call TRBD2 is taken from the table without a DNA check. TRBV21-1 is annotated as a pseudogene. This CDR3 region has 17 residues. This CDR3 is CASSKVIPDTHYNEQFF. The CDR3 DNA follows: TGTGCCAGCAGCAAAGTGATACCCGATACTCACTACAATGAGCAGTTCTTC.

This rearrangement joins TRBV4-1 to TRBJ2-1; 9 nucleotides match TRBD1. The CDR3 contains 18 residues. After removal of 0 bases from V and 3 bases from J, the junction contained 9 bases not matched to a gene. Per the germline V gene, CDR1 is MGHRA and CDR2 is YSYEKL. The CDR3 is CASSQDLVGTGYYNEQFF. The CDR3, as DNA: TGCGCCAGCAGCCAAGATTTAGTAGGGACAGGGTACTACAATGAGCAGTTCTTC.